This is a list of T cell receptor beta chains from one sample in a study of naive and memory T cell subsets. MiXCR was run by TCRdb on the UMI-ligation and nested PCR reads, yielding one entry per CDR3 protein. This table has about 120,000 distinct CDR3 sequences, 36% appearing once. The sequenced sample consisted of central memory CD4+ T cells from blood. These receptors came from a human donor in good health. The CDR3 runs from the conserved cysteine through the conserved F or W. The D gene is left open where the match is weak. Only some rows state a clone size, as once, few, many or a class for expanded clones.

V	D	J	size	CDR3	DNA
TRBV6-1	NA	TRBJ2-1	few	CASSLEPSSYNEQFF	TGTGCCAGCAGTCTCGAACCGAGCTCCTACAATGAGCAGTTCTTC
TRBV7-9	TRBD1	TRBJ2-7	NA	CASSPLGGTGTEQYF	TGTGCCAGCAGCCCCCTTGGCGGGACAGGGACCGAGCAGTACTTC
TRBV27	TRBD1	TRBJ2-7	NA	CASSRDRTYEQYF	TGTGCCAGCAGCAGGGACAGGACCTACGAGCAGTACTTC
TRBV4-3	TRBD2	TRBJ2-2	NA	CASSQDFFSGRSGELFF	TGCGCCAGCAGCCAAGATTTTTTCAGCGGGAGGTCGGGGGAGCTGTTTTTT
TRBV3-1	NA	TRBJ1-4	NA	CASSQGPVGGREKLFF	TGTGCCAGCAGCCAGGGCCCCGTGGGGGGCAGGGAAAAACTGTTTTTT
TRBV5-5	NA	TRBJ1-4	NA	CASSLIGTTNEKLFF	TGTGCCAGCAGCTTGATAGGGACAACTAATGAAAAACTGTTTTTT
TRBV5-1	NA	TRBJ2-7	NA	CASSPMGRASTYEQYF	TGCGCCAGCAGCCCTATGGGCAGGGCGAGTACCTACGAGCAGTACTTC
TRBV6-6	TRBD1	TRBJ1-2	NA	CASSLGPGTGDHYGYTF	TGTGCCAGCAGTCTAGGGCCCGGGACAGGCGACCACTATGGCTACACCTTC
TRBV6-6	NA	TRBJ2-1	NA	CASSYPQTRAEQFF	TGTGCCAGCAGTTACCCTCAGACTAGAGCAGAGCAGTTCTTC
TRBV4-3	NA	TRBJ2-7	few	CASSQSEMDKQYF	TGCGCCAGCAGCCAGAGCGAGATGGACAAGCAGTACTTC
TRBV29-1	NA	TRBJ2-5	few	CSVVAQAETQYF	TGCAGCGTTGTCGCACAGGCAGAGACCCAGTACTTC